This T cell receptor (beta chain) is drawn from a study of shared clonotypes between healthy human individuals. Findings and caveats of the study: Genetic and exposure-history diversity was limited by the few donors.

This CDR3 has 14 amino acids. The germline gives CDR1 SGHRS, CDR2 YFSETQ. V was trimmed by 6 bases and J by 5 bases, leaving 16 bases between them. The protocol was immunoSEQ multiplex PCR, while the TCRdb copy is restricted to in-frame clones and leaves out a portion. The top ten hold 10% to 15% of the sample, which has about 510,000 clones, more than 65% seen once. Comment on this clone: Its target is unknown.

This TCR was sampled from a woman aged 40 to 50 in good health. Some clones in this sample may be carry-over from other donors' samples. The chain combines TRBV5-1 with TRBJ2-3, with D unresolved. Sequences were obtained from PBMCs. The CDR3 is CASTPARVGDTQYF. The CDR3 bases are TGCGCCAGCACCCCGGCCCGGGTGGGAGATACGCAGTATTTT.